Below, one T cell receptor (beta chain) is given with its context. The data were taken from a study of shared clonotypes between healthy human individuals. In the study overall: Per donor, CD8 memory used one plate, CD8 naive used two, CD4 memory used three and CD4 naive used three.

TCRdb keeps only in-frame clones here, not all; method: immunoSEQ multiplex PCR. The sample carries about 340,000 clones, around 79% recorded once. Germline CDR1 is SNHLY and CDR2 is FYNNEI. Deletions cut 2 bases from V and 2 bases from J, with 6 bases between. The CDR3 has 13 residues. Study donors comprised healthy, HIV-negative adults devoid of recent acute infection or vaccination. Splitting of CD4+ cells produced CD45RA+ naive and CD45RA-negative memory subsets. This sequence originates from a man aged 30 to 45 in good health. The genes are TRBV2 and TRBJ2-5; no clear D gene. Sequenced material: memory CD4+ T cells sorted from blood. The subset is: CD45RA-negative fraction. CDR3 DNA sequence: TGTGCCAGCAGTGAACGAGGACAAGAGACCCAGTACTTC. This translates into CASSERGQETQYF.